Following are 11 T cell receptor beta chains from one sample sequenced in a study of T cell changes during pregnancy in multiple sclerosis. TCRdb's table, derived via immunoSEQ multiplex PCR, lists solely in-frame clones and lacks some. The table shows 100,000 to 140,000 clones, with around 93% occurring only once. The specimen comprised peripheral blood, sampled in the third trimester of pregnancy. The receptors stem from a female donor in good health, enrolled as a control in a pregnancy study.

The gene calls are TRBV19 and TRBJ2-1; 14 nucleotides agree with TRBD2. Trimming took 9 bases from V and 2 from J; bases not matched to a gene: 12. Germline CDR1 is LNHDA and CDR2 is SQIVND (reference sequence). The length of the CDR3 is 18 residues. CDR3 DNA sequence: TGTGCCAGCGGGACGGGACTAGCGGGGGTCCCGCCCTACAATGAGCAGTTCTTC. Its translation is CASGTGLAGVPPYNEQFF.

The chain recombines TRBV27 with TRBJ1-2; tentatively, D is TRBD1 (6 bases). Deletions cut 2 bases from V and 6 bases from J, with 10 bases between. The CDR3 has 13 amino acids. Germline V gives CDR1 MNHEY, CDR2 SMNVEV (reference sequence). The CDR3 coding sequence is TGTGCCAGCAGTTTAGGCAGGGGAGATGGCTACACCTTC. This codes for CASSLGRGDGYTF.

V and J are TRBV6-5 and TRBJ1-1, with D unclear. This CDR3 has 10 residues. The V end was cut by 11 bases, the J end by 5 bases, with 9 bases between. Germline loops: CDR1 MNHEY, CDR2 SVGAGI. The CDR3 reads CAGDRTEAFF. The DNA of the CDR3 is TGTGCCGGAGATAGGACTGAAGCTTTCTTT.

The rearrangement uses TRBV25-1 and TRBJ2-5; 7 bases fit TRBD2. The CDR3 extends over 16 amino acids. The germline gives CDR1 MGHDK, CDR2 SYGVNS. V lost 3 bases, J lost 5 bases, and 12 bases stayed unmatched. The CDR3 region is CASSDHIERGGETQYF. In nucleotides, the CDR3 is TGTGCCAGCAGTGACCACATAGAGCGGGGTGGGGAGACCCAGTACTTC. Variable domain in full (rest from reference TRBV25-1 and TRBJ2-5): EADIYQTPRYLVIGTGKKITLECSQTMGHDKMYWYQQDPGMELHLIHYSYGVNSTEKGDLSSESTVSRIRTEHFPLTLESARPSHTSQYLCASSDHIERGGETQYFGPGTRLLVL.

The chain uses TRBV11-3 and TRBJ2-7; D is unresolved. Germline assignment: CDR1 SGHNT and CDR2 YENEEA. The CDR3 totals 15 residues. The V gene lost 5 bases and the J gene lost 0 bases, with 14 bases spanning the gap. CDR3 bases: TGTGCCAGCAGCGTGAGGCCCGGCACCTCCTACGAGCAGTACTTC. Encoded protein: CASSVRPGTSYEQYF.

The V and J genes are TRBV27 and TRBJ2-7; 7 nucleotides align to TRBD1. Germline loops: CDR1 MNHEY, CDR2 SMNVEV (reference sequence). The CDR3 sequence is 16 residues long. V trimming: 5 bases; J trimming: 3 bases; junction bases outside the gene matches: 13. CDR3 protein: CASSHLSGQNYYEQYF. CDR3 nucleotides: TGTGCCAGCAGTCACCTATCGGGACAGAATTACTACGAGCAGTACTTC.

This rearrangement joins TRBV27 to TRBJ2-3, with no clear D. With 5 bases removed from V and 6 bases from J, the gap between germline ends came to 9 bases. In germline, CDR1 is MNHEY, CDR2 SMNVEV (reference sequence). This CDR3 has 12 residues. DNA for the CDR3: TGTGCCAGCAGTCGAGCTGAGGATACGCAGTATTTT. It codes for CASSRAEDTQYF.

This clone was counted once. The CDR3 loop is CAAGPTGSGELFF. CDR3 nucleotides: TGCGCCGCAGGACCTACAGGGTCCGGGGAGCTGTTTTTT. The chain has TRBV10-2 and TRBJ2-2; D is perhaps TRBD1 (6 bases). V lost 11 bases to trimming and J lost 6 bases, with 16 bases between them. Germline CDR1 is WSHSY and CDR2 is SAAADI. This CDR3 region has 13 residues.

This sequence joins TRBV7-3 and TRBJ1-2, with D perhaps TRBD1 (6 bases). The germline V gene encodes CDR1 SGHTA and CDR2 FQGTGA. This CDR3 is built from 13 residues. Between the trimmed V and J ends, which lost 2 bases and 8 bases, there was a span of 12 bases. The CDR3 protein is CASSLVQGKGYTF. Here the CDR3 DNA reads TGTGCCAGCAGCTTAGTACAGGGAAAAGGCTACACCTTC.

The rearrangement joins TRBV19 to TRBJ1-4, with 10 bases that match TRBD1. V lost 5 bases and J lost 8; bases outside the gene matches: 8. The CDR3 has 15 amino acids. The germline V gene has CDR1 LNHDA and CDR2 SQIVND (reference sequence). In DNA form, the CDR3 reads TGTGCCAGTAGTTCCTCCGGGACAGGGGTCGAAAAACTGTTTTTT. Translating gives CASSSSGTGVEKLFF.

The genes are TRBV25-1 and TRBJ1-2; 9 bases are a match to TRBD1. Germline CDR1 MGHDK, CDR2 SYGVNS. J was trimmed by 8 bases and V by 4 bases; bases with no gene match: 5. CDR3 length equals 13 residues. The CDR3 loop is CASSARTGDGYTF. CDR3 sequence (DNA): TGTGCCAGCAGTGCCCGGACAGGGGACGGCTACACCTTC.